A selection of T cell receptor beta chains follows, all from one sample in a study of CD8 T cells in ankylosing spondylitis. A single record per CDR3 protein comes from TCRdb applying MiXCR to the 5' RACE reads. Of over 600,000 distinct CDR3 sequences listed, roughly 20% were seen once; the top ten hold under 20%. The sequenced sample was blood, either unsorted or a sorted T cell fraction (not recorded which). These receptors were obtained from a male donor with ankylosing spondylitis. Each CDR3 is given with its conserved first and last residue. Some rows mark clone size as missing; the rest say once, few, many or name a class of expanded clone.

CDR3 protein,V gene,J gene,clone size
CASSSQGFSSYEQYF,TRBV28,TRBJ2-7,-
CSARSRGSYEQYF,TRBV20-1,TRBJ2-7,few
CASTFGSNQPQHF,TRBV2,TRBJ1-5,-
CASSLQGITYGYTF,TRBV28,TRBJ1-2,-
CASSSASGGPSNEQFF,TRBV7-9,TRBJ2-1,few
CASSLVGPGQPQHF,TRBV7-9,TRBJ1-5,few
CASSEPIQTSGSRYEQYF,TRBV9,TRBJ2-7,-
CSARVAGGYEQYF,TRBV20-1,TRBJ2-7,-
CASSLTNSGRSNEQFF,TRBV5-6,TRBJ2-1,-
CSARALAAHYEQYF,TRBV20-1,TRBJ2-7,few
CASSRRGAPTYNEQFF,TRBV11-2,TRBJ2-1,few
CASSLALWGGAQYF,TRBV12-3/TRBV12-4,TRBJ2-3,-
CASSYGVAGGPFNEQFF,TRBV27,TRBJ2-1,few
CASSLGGTTGELFF,TRBV12-3/TRBV12-4,TRBJ2-2,-
CASSVGSSDGPQHF,TRBV9,TRBJ1-5,few
CASTHQIENTGELFF,TRBV6-2/TRBV6-3,TRBJ2-2,-
CASSHLAGRDYEQYF,TRBV3-1,TRBJ2-7,-
CASSPEPLTGVGYEQYF,TRBV5-1,TRBJ2-7,-
CASSLPGGETEAFF,TRBV5-1,TRBJ1-1,once
CASSSIAGDRSFGAKNIQYF,TRBV7-9,TRBJ2-4,-
CAISESKGPGTEAFF,TRBV10-3,TRBJ1-1,-
CASSPSQGARPYF,TRBV5-6,TRBJ2-7,few
CASSLYRQSDTQYF,TRBV5-1,TRBJ2-3,many
CANGQTGNTEAFF,TRBV2,TRBJ1-1,few
CASSPTATYNEQFF,TRBV5-1,TRBJ2-1,-
CSARPLTDTQYF,TRBV20-1,TRBJ2-3,few
CASSWGSGRPELAKNIQYF,TRBV5-4,TRBJ2-4,-
CSAREGEAGPQETQYF,TRBV20-1,TRBJ2-5,few
CASSFRDRLDEQYF,TRBV21-1,TRBJ2-7,few
CASSPTVDANTGELFF,TRBV6-1,TRBJ2-2,few
CASRWGGVGEQYF,TRBV12-3/TRBV12-4,TRBJ2-7,few
CAISDPPQASDEQYF,TRBV10-3,TRBJ2-7,-
CASSPPRAHTEAFF,TRBV7-2,TRBJ1-1,few
CASSPRVAGGAYNEQFF,TRBV5-5,TRBJ2-1,few
CSARDSKPYEQYF,TRBV20-1,TRBJ2-7,-
CASSYSGTGANVLTF,TRBV6-2/TRBV6-3,TRBJ2-6,-
CAISAAGWDTELDKNIQYF,TRBV10-3,TRBJ2-4,-
CASTNPAGGYNEQFF,TRBV5-5,TRBJ2-1,few
CASSLDRDWTYNEQFF,TRBV5-6,TRBJ2-1,few
CATFHPSGPTDTQYF,TRBV6-2/TRBV6-3,TRBJ2-3,once
CASSLGASGETYEQYF,TRBV12-3/TRBV12-4,TRBJ2-7,few
CASSLGWATNEKLFF,TRBV12-3/TRBV12-4,TRBJ1-4,many
CASSQQFAGGPGTDTQYF,TRBV11-1,TRBJ2-3,few
CASSFSGSAGANVLTF,TRBV7-2,TRBJ2-6,-
CASGAYPGGYEQYF,TRBV7-9,TRBJ2-7,few
CASGLPQTEYQETQYF,TRBV12-5,TRBJ2-5,-
CASTLSLGGPGNTIYF,TRBV12-3/TRBV12-4,TRBJ1-3,-
CASSVNLEDTQYF,TRBV2,TRBJ2-3,-
CASSPSLTYEQYF,TRBV18,TRBJ2-7,-
CASSPFGEGSYEQYF,TRBV12-3/TRBV12-4,TRBJ2-7,-
CASSQRSDNEQFF,TRBV4-2,TRBJ2-1,-
CASFWTSGSLEQFF,TRBV5-6,TRBJ2-1,-
CASSFSLGYEQYF,TRBV7-9,TRBJ2-7,-
CSARGISTDTQYF,TRBV20-1,TRBJ2-3,-